The present entry profiles one TCR beta chain with its context. Sequenced by immunoSEQ multiplex PCR; TCRdb stores in-frame clones only, minus some. The repertoire has approximately 30,000 clones, roughly 87% of them found once; the top ten carry around 3.6%. This specimen belongs to a study of lymphopenia after photon versus proton radiotherapy. This TCR was sampled from a woman aged 45-59 years with pancreatic cancer. This material consisted of peripheral blood, taken from a patient treated with photon-based radiotherapy.

The CDR3 DNA sequence: TGTGCCAGCAGCCACCTCTTGGGGGACGCCCAGCATTTT. This codes for CASSHLLGDAQHF. The chain combines TRBV4-2 with TRBJ1-5; weak D call: TRBD1 (5 bases). Trimming stripped 3 bases from V and 11 bases from J, with 14 bases between. The CDR3 is 13 residues long. From germline, CDR1 is LGHNA and CDR2 YNFKEQ.